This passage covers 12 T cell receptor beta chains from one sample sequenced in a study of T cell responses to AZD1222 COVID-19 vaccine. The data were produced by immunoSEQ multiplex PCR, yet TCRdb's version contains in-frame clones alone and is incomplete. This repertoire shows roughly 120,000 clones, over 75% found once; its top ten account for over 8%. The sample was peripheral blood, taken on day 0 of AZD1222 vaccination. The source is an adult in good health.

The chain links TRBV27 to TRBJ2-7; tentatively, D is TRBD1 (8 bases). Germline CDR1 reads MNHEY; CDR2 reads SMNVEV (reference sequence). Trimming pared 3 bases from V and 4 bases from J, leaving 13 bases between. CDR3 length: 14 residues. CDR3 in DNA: TGTGCCAGCAGTTTTAACAGGGGGGGTTACGAGCAGTACTTC. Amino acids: CASSFNRGGYEQYF.

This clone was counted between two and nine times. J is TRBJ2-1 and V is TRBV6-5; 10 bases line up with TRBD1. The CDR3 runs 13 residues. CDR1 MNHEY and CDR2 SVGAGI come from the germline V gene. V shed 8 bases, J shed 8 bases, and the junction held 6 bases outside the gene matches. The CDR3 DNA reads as TGTGCCAGCGGGACAGGGGCCAAGGATGAGCAGTTCTTC. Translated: CASGTGAKDEQFF.

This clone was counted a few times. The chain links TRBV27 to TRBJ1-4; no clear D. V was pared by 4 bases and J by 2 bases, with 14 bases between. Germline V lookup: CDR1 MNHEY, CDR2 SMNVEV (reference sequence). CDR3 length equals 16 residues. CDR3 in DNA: TGTGCCAGCAGTTCTTATACGGGGAGCACTAATGAAAAACTGTTTTTT. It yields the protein CASSSYTGSTNEKLFF. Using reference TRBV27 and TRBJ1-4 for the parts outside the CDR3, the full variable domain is EAQVTQNPRYLITVTGKKLTVTCSQNMNHEYMSWYRQDPGLGLRQIYYSMNVEVTDKGDVPEGYKVSRKEKRNFPLILESPSPNQTSLYFCASSSYTGSTNEKLFFGSGTQLSVL.

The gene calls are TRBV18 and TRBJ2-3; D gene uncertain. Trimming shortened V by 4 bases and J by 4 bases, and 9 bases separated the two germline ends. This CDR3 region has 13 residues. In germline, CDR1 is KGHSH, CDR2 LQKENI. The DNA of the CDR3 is TGTGCCAGCTCACAACCCGTCGCAGATACGCAGTATTTT. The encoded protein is CASSQPVADTQYF.

The CDR3 here is CATSDLSNTGELFF. CDR3 bases: TGTGCCACCAGTGATTTGAGTAACACCGGGGAGCTGTTTTTT. V is TRBV24-1 and J is TRBJ2-2; D unclear. Germline CDR1 KGHDR, CDR2 SFDVKD. V was shortened by 0 bases and J by 2 bases, with 3 bases between the two germline ends. CDR3 size: 14 residues.

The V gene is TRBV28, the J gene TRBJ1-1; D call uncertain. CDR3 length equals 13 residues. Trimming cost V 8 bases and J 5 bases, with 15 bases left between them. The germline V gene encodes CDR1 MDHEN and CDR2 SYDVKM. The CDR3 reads CASPPASGTEAFF. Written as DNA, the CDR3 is TGTGCCAGCCCGCCCGCCTCGGGAACTGAAGCTTTCTTT. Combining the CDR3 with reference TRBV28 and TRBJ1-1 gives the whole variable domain DVKVTQSSRYLVKRTGEKVFLECVQDMDHENMFWYRQDPGLGLRLIYFSYDVKMKEKGDIPEGYSVSREKKERFSLILESASTNQTSMYLCASPPASGTEAFFGQGTRLTVV.

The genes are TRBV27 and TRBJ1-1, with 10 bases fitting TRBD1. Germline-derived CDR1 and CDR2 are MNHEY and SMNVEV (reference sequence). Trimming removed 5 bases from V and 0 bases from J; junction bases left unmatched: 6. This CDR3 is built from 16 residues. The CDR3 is CASSTLTGGLNTEAFF. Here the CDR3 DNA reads TGTGCCAGCAGTACACTGACAGGGGGCTTGAACACTGAAGCTTTCTTT.

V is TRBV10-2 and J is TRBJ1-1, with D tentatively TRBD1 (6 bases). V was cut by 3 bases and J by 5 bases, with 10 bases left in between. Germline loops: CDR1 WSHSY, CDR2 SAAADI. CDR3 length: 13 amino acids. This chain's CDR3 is CASSEQGRTEAFF. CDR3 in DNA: TGCGCCAGCAGTGAACAGGGTAGGACTGAAGCTTTCTTT.

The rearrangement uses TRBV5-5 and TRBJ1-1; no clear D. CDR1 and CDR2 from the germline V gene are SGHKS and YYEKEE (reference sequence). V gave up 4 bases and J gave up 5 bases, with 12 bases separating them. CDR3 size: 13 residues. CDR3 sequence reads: CASSPAGKTEAFF. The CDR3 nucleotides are TGTGCCAGCAGCCCAGCGGGGAAGACTGAAGCTTTCTTT.

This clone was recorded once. CDR3: CASSSLSDLNRGAQYF. In nucleotides, the CDR3 is TGTGCCAGCAGCTCCCTTTCGGACCTCAACAGGGGAGCGCAGTACTTC. This chain links TRBV7-8 with TRBJ2-7; 7 positions agree with TRBD1. J gave up 9 bases and V 4 bases, and 18 bases lay outside the gene matches. This CDR3 region has 16 residues. The germline V gene encodes CDR1 SGHVS and CDR2 FQNEAQ.

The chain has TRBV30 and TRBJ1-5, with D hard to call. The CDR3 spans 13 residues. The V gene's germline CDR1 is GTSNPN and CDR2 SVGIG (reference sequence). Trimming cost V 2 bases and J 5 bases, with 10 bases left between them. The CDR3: CAWSLEFYQPQHF. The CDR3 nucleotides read TGTGCCTGGAGTTTGGAATTCTATCAGCCCCAGCATTTT.

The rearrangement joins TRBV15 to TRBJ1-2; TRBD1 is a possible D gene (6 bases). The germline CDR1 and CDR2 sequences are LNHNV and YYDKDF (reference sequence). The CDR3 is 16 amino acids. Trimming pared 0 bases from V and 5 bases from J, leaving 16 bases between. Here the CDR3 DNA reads TGTGCCACCAGCAGAGAATTAACAGGGCTGAGGTATGGCTACACCTTC. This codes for CATSRELTGLRYGYTF.